These 4 T cell receptor beta chains share one sample of origin, sequenced in a study of identical twins. One entry per CDR3 protein, called by TCRdb with MiXCR from the 5' RACE reads. The sample shows some 900,000 distinct CDR3 sequences, roughly an eighth of them seen only once. The same sample was also used in a study of yellow fever vaccine responses in identical twins.

The sample comprised PBMCs. The receptors originated from a woman younger than 30 in good health.

Many counts were recorded for this clonotype. This chain links TRBV24-1 with TRBJ2-3; D not certain. Deletions cut 4 bases from V and 6 bases from J, with 7 bases between. The CDR3 consists of 12 residues. Looked up from germline, CDR1 is KGHDR and CDR2 is SFDVKD. CDR3 protein: CATSDPADTQYF. As DNA, the CDR3 is TGTGCCACCAGTGACCCCGCGGATACGCAGTATTTT.

This clonotype has at least ten counts. This sequence joins TRBV10-3 and TRBJ2-3; D remains ambiguous. The ends were cut back, 3 bases at V and 0 bases at J, with 4 bases in the middle. CDR3 length equals 13 residues. Per germline, CDR1 ENHRY and CDR2 SYGVKD. CDR3 in amino acids: CAISDRSTDTQYF. The CDR3 coding sequence is TGTGCCATCAGTGACAGAAGCACAGATACGCAGTATTTT.

The chain is built from TRBV12-3 or TRBV12-4 and TRBJ2-1; D ambiguous. V lost 7 bases to trimming and J lost 10 bases, with 23 bases between them. The CDR3 consists of 15 residues. CDR3 in DNA: TGTGCCAGCACCCCACACCGGGCAAGTCCCGGCGAGCAGTTCTTC. The encoded protein is CASTPHRASPGEQFF.

The gene calls are TRBV5-1 and TRBJ2-2, with 10 bases aligning to TRBD1. The CDR3 has 17 amino acids. CDR1 and CDR2 from the germline V gene are SGHRS and YFSETQ. The V segment lost 8 bases and the J segment 1 base; nucleotides outside the gene matches: 11. The CDR3 sequence: CASSGQGPLENTGELFF. In DNA form, the CDR3 reads TGCGCCAGTTCGGGACAGGGGCCACTTGAGAACACCGGGGAGCTGTTTTTT.